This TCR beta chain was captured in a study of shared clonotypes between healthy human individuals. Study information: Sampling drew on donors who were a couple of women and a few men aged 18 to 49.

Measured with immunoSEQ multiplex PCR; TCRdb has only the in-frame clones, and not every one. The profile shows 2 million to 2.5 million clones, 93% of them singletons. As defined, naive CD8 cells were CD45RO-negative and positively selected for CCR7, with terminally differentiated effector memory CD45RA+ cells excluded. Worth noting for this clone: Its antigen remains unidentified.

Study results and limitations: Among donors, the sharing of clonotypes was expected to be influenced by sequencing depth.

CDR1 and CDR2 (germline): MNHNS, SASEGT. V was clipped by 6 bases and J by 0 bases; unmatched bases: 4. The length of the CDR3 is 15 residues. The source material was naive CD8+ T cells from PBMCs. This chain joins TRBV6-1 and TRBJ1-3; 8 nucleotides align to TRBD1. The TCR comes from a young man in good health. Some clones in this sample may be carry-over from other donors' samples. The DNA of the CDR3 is TGTGCCAGCAGCGGGGACAGGACCTCTGGAAACACCATATATTTT. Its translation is CASSGDRTSGNTIYF.